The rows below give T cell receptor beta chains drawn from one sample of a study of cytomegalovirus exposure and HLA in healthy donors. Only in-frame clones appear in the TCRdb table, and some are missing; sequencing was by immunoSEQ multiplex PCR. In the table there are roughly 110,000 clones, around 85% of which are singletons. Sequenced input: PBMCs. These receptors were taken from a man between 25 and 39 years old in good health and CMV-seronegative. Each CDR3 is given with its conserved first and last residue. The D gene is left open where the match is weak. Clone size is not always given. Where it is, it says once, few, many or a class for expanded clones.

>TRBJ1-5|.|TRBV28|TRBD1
TGTGCCAGCAGTTTGTGGACAGGGGGTCACAATCAGCCCCAGCATTTT
CASSLWTGGHNQPQHF
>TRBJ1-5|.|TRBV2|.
TGTGCCAGCAGTGCCCGGGGAGGGAGGGACCAGCCCCAGCATTTT
CASSARGGRDQPQHF
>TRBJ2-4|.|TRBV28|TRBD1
TGTGCCAGCAGTTCCCCGGGACAGCTAGCCAAAAACATTCAGTACTTC
CASSSPGQLAKNIQYF
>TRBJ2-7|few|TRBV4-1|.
TGCGCCAGCAGCCTCGGTTCGGGTCATACCTACGAGCAGTACTTC
CASSLGSGHTYEQYF
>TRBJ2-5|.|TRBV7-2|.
TGTGCCAGCAGCTTAGATAGTGGGGGGGAGACCCAGTACTTC
CASSLDSGGETQYF
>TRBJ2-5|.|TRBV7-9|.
TGTGCCAGCAGCTTAGCCCGGGGGGCGGGGGAGACCCAGTACTTC
CASSLARGAGETQYF
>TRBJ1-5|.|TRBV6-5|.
TGTGCCAGCAGTTACCAGCCGGGGGTAGAGCCCCAGCATTTT
CASSYQPGVEPQHF
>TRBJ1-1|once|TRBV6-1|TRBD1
TGTGCCAGCGGGACAGGGGTTCCGGACACTGAAGCTTTCTTT
CASGTGVPDTEAFF
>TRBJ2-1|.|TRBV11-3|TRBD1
TGTGCCAGCAGCACTCATTCGGGACAGATCAATGAGCAGTTCTTC
CASSTHSGQINEQFF
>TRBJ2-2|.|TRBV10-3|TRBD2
TGTGCCATCAGTGAGTCGGGCAGCGGGAGGGACACCGGGGAGCTGTTTTTT
CAISESGSGRDTGELFF
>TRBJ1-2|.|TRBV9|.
TGTGCCAGCAGCCCATTACGGGACTATGGCTACACCTTC
CASSPLRDYGYTF
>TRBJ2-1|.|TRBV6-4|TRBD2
TGTGCCAGCAGCCGAGGACTAGCGGGAGGGCCCGGTGAGCAGTTCTTC
CASSRGLAGGPGEQFF
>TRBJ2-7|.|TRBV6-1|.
TGTGCCAGCAGTGAAAGGGCTCGAGGGGGGGCCTACGAGCAGTACTTC
CASSERARGGAYEQYF
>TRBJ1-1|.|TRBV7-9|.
TGTGCCAGCAGCTCAGGTGACAACACTGAAGCTTTCTTT
CASSSGDNTEAFF
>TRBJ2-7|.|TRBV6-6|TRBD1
TGTGCCAGCAAGTTCGACAGGGGGCTTAATCGCGAGCAGTACTTC
CASKFDRGLNREQYF
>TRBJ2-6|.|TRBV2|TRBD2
TGTGCCAGCAGTGAAGCTGTGGCAGGGACTAGTGGGGCCAACGTCCTGACTTTC
CASSEAVAGTSGANVLTF
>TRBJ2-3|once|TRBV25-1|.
TGTGCCAGCAGTCCTTCGCCTAGCGTTTGGGGCACAGATACGCAGTATTTT
CASSPSPSVWGTDTQYF
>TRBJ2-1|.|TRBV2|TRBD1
TGTGCCAGCAGTGAAGCGCTTTGGGACAGGGATAGCTCCTACAATGAGCAGTTCTTC
CASSEALWDRDSSYNEQFF
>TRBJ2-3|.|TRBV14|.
TGTGCCAGCAGCCCTTGGCGGGCCGGAGATACGCAGTATTTT
CASSPWRAGDTQYF
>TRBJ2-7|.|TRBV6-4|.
TGTGCCAGCAGTGACTGGGCCGGCTACGAGCAGTACTTC
CASSDWAGYEQYF
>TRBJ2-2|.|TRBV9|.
TGTGCCAGCGCCGGGGGAGTAGGCACCGGGGAGCTGTTTTTT
CASAGGVGTGELFF
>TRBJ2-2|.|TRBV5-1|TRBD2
TGCGCCAGCAGCTTGACGGCTAGCGGGGCCCCGAACACCGGGGAGCTGTTTTTT
CASSLTASGAPNTGELFF
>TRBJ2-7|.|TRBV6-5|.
TGTGCCAGCAGTTCCTCCTTTGAGCAGTACTTC
CASSSSFEQYF
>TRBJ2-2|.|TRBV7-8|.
TGTGCCAGCACCAAGGGGGGGGTAGGGACCGGGGAGCTGTTTTTT
CASTKGGVGTGELFF
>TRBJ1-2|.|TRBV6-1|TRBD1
TGTGCCAGCCAACCCGGGACAGCTAACTATGGCTACACCTTC
CASQPGTANYGYTF
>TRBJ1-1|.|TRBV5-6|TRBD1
TGTGCCAGCAGCTGGGGGACAGGGTCTACGGGGGCTTTCTTT
CASSWGTGSTGAFF
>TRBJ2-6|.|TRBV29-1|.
TGCAGCGTTGAAGAGCAGGGGTCTGGGGCCAACGTCCTGACTTTC
CSVEEQGSGANVLTF
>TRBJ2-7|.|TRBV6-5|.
TGTGCCAGCAGCCTTTTGGGGGCCGGCAACTACGAGCAGTACTTC
CASSLLGAGNYEQYF
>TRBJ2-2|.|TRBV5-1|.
TGCGCCAGCAGCTCCGGGACACAGAACACCGGGGAGCTGTTTTTT
CASSSGTQNTGELFF
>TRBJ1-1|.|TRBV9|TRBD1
TGTGCCAGCAGCATCATCTCTACCGGGACAGCAACTGAAGCTTTCTTT
CASSIISTGTATEAFF
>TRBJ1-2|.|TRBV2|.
TGTGCCAGCAGGGCAGGGGACGGCTACACCTTC
CASRAGDGYTF
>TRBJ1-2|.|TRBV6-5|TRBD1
TGTGCCAGCAGTTACTTGGGACAGGGGGACTATGGCTACACCTTC
CASSYLGQGDYGYTF
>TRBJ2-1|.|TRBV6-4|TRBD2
TGTGCCAGCAGTGGGACTAGCGGGGGGGCCAATGAGCAGTTCTTC
CASSGTSGGANEQFF
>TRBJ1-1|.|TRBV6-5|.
TGTGCCAGCAGTACCTCACAGGGGAACACTGAAGCTTTCTTT
CASSTSQGNTEAFF
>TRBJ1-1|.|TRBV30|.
TGTGCCTGGAGTGTACAGCCTATAACTGAAGCTTTCTTT
CAWSVQPITEAFF
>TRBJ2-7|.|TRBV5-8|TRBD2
TGTGCCAGCAGCCGCGGACTAGCGGGATCAACCTACGAGCAGTACTTC
CASSRGLAGSTYEQYF
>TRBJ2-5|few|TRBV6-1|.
TGTGCCAGCAGCGTTGACAACCTAGGGGTGGAGACCCAGTACTTC
CASSVDNLGVETQYF
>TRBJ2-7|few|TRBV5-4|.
TGTGCCAGCAGCTCTGACCCCTTGGGGGGCTACGAGCAGTACTTC
CASSSDPLGGYEQYF
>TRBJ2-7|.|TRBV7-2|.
TGTGCCAGCAGCTTATCGAGCTCCTACGAGCAGTACTTC
CASSLSSSYEQYF
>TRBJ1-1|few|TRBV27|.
TGTGCCAGCAGATGGACAGAAGACACTGAAGCTTTCTTT
CASRWTEDTEAFF
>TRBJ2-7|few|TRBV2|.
TGTGCCAGCAGTAGCCGGACTCTCGCCGGGGAGCAGTACTTC
CASSSRTLAGEQYF
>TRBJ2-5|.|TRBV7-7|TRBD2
TGTGCTAGCAGCCCCTTGGCGGGAGTCCGCGAGACCCAGTACTTC
CASSPLAGVRETQYF
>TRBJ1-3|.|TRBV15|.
TGTGCCACCAGCAGTCCGGGACTAGGAAACACCATATATTTT
CATSSPGLGNTIYF
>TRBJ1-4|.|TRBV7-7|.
TGTGCTAGCTCCCCAGGGTTGAGCGAAAAACTGTTTTTT
CASSPGLSEKLFF
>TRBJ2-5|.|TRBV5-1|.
TGCGCCAGCAGCTGGGGCAGGGTTAGCGAGACCCAGTACTTC
CASSWGRVSETQYF
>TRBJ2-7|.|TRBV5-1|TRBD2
TGCGCCAGCAGCTTGGTGGCGGGAGCCCCCTACGAGCAGTACTTC
CASSLVAGAPYEQYF
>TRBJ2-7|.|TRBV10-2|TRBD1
TGCGCCAGCAGATATACCGGGACAGGGTCCTACGAGCAGTACTTC
CASRYTGTGSYEQYF
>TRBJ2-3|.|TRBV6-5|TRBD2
TGTGCCAGCAGTTGGCGAGCGGGGTCAGATACGCAGTATTTT
CASSWRAGSDTQYF
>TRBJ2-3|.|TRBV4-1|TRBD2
TGCGCCAGCAGCCAACCGGGACTAGTCCAGTATTTT
CASSQPGLVQYF
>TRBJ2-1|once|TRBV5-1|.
TGCGCCAGCAGCCCCCAGTTCGTAGCTTTCCAGTTCTTC
CASSPQFVAFQFF
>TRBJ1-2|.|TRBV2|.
TGTGCCAGCAGTAGACAGGCCACCTATGGCTACACCTTC
CASSRQATYGYTF
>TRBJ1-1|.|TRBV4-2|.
TGTGCCAGCAGCCAACGCCTACGGGGGGGCGAGACTGTGAACACTGAAGCTTTCTTT
CASSQRLRGGETVNTEAFF